The rows below give T cell receptor beta chains drawn from one sample of a study of shared clonotypes between healthy human individuals. Assay used: immunoSEQ multiplex PCR; TCRdb lists only in-frame clones, some missing. The sample shows approximately 530,000 clones, about 96% of them seen only once. Sequenced input: naive CD4+ T cells sorted from blood. Receptors were obtained from a woman aged 25 to 39 in good health. Each CDR3 is given without its conserved first and last residue. Each record gives: V gene, J gene, D gene, CDR3 protein. The D gene is left open where the match is weak.

>TRBV29-1|TRBJ2-5|.
SVGGGGETQY
>TRBV10-2|TRBJ2-3|.
ASSRQGTDTQY
>TRBV6-5|TRBJ1-5|.
ASSFRSKNQPQH
>TRBV28|TRBJ2-7|TRBD2
ASSLTTSGVSSYEQY
>TRBV4-1|TRBJ2-1|.
ASSQDGTRAIEQF
>TRBV10-3|TRBJ1-1|.
AISERGNTEAF
>TRBV5-1|TRBJ2-3|.
ASSLDGSGLDTQY
>TRBV4-1|TRBJ2-3|TRBD2
ASSQGFGASGSGRGTDTQY
>TRBV7-8|TRBJ1-2|.
ASSPKENRWGYT
>TRBV6-6|TRBJ1-2|.
ASSYEENYGYT
>TRBV28|TRBJ1-2|.
ASSTGTASNYGYT
>TRBV7-3|TRBJ2-2|.
ASRLGPNTGELF
>TRBV19|TRBJ2-4|.
ASSAGDSG
>TRBV18|TRBJ2-2|.
ASSPQDDGELF
>TRBV29-1|TRBJ2-5|TRBD1
SVTAGGAETQY
>TRBV10-3|TRBJ2-7|.
AIAGAGSGEQY
>TRBV7-8|TRBJ2-5|.
ASRGRFQETQY
>TRBV28|TRBJ2-5|.
ASSFSQETQY
>TRBV5-8|TRBJ2-1|.
ASSLDRGPLNEQF
>TRBV27|TRBJ2-7|.
ASSQPNEQY
>TRBV18|TRBJ2-7|.
ASSPRDFYEQY
>TRBV28|TRBJ2-7|.
ASSLRAGSNHEQY
>TRBV14|.|TRBD2
ASRDRPSGTYEQY
>TRBV5-1|TRBJ2-1|.
ASSLEVGTYNEQF
>TRBV19|TRBJ2-7|.
ASSTSLGLTYEQY
>TRBV4-2|TRBJ2-1|.
ASSQEDWYNEQF
>TRBV18|TRBJ2-7|.
ASSSNIGVVPYEQY
>TRBV9|TRBJ1-1|.
ASSPTRWATEAF
>TRBV10-3|TRBJ2-7|.
AISEFAYEQY
>TRBV28|TRBJ1-2|.
ASRTRGTYGYT
>TRBV18|TRBJ2-7|TRBD1
ASSVTGTGVHEQY
>TRBV5-4|TRBJ2-5|TRBD2
ASSLQLAGEETQY
>TRBV7-9|TRBJ1-1|.
ASSRRQDEAF
>TRBV18|TRBJ1-2|.
ASSPLNYGYT
>TRBV16|TRBJ1-5|.
ASSQFRPGKKNQPQH
>TRBV27|TRBJ2-7|.
ASSPNRESYEQY
>TRBV28|.|.
ATGTGTYEQY
>TRBV19|TRBJ2-7|.
ASSIRRALLYEQY
>TRBV6-1|TRBJ1-1|.
ASSAAGGRTEAF
>TRBV18|TRBJ2-3|TRBD2
ASSPRSREIATDTQY
>TRBV18|TRBJ2-3|.
ASSRSQGMADTQY
>TRBV29-1|TRBJ1-3|TRBD1
SVQGGFSGNTIY
>TRBV9|TRBJ2-5|TRBD2
ASSVATVGLAGLAVQETQY
>TRBV18|TRBJ2-5|.
ASQESRTETQY
>TRBV21-1|TRBJ1-5|.
ASSPTQIGTANQPQH
>TRBV18|TRBJ1-1|.
ASSPQNRANTEAF
>TRBV7-9|TRBJ2-7|.
ASSKAGTQQY
>TRBV6-5|TRBJ1-3|.
ASSYSIGSSGNTIY
>TRBV11-2|.|.
ASSFWQGGNEQY